This TCR beta chain was retrieved from a study of blood T cell repertoires in COVID-19 (dated by TCRdb to about 2020). Looking at the study overall: Collaborator samples came from the United States, Italy and Spain and covered acute and convalescent phases of COVID-19. The material from the prospective study consisted of cDNA or gDNA derived from T cells, B-cell-depleted T cells, or PBMCs. Deeply sampled blood TCRbeta repertoires from subjects exposed to, actively infected with, or recovered from COVID-19 were included in the dataset. The repertoires were released in a freely available public database meant as a resource for research on the immune response to SARS-CoV-2. The samples were drawn from two sources: the first 160 participants of the ongoing ImmuneRACE study, and 1,200 or so subjects contributed by 6 global collaborators. The sample metadata nearly always contained a de-identified subject ID, COVID-19 status, age in years and sex. Where HLA class I and class II types were available, the types were taken from metadata supplied by the sample provider, not from assay-based typing. The full study reports these points: The amount of clinical and demographic metadata varied by source and participant and was provided uncurated.

Note on this clone: The specificity of this receptor is unknown. It has no much larger one-base neighbor in the sample; base qualities were not kept.

The immunoSEQ Assay, a bias-controlled multiplex PCR, was used to amplify TCRbeta CDR3 regions from genomic DNA. The study's own analysis went as follows. Nucleated cell counts per sample were estimated from amplification of reference gene primers within the assay. Sequence reads were collapsed and filtered to measure the absolute abundance of every unique TCRbeta CDR3 rearrangement. For each sample, productive Simpson clonality was calculated as the square root of Simpson's diversity index across productive rearrangements. TCRdb limited this immuneACCESS table to in-frame rearrangements with V and J called. A share of clones is missing; checked studies link under half to unresolved V genes, and the rest is unexplained. The V and J calls and clone size are taken from that table; D and trimming were inferred from the DNA. This sample is represented by about 270,000 clones; roughly 83% of them were singletons. The ten top clones hold approximately 5.5% of the sample.

The germline V gene specifies ENHRY as CDR1 and SYGVKD as CDR2. The CDR3 measures 20 amino acids from cysteine to phenylalanine. The CDR3 DNA has 60 bases and is translated from base 1. V is cut back by 4 bases and J by 2 bases, with 11 bases in the junction unmatched. At one collaborating source in Seattle, patients were enrolled during active infection and were followed longitudinally through the course of disease. The collaborating institutions used their own protocols to collect whole blood in K2EDTA tubes. For TCRbeta analysis, collaborator samples were shipped as frozen whole blood, as isolated PBMCs, or as DNA extracted from either sample type.

The chain employs TRBV10-3 and TRBJ2-1; the central 16 bases match TRBD2. This clonotype was sampled from a woman over 75 with COVID-19, enrolled during active disease. Sequencing was done on a sample of peripheral blood. The CDR3 amino acid sequence is: CAISAGTSGGAPDAYNEQFF. The nucleotide sequence reads TGTGCCATCAGTGCCGGGACTAGCGGGGGGGCCCCGGACGCCTACAATGAGCAGTTCTTC.